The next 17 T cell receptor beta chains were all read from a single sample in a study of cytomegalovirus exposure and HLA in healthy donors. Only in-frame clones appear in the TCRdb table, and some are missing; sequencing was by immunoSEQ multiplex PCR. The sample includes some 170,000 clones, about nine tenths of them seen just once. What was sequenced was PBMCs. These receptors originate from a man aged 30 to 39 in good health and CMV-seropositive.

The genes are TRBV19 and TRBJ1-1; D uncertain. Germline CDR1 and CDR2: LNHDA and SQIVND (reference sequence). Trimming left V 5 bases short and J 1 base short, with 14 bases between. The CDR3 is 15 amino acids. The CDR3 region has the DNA TGTGCCAGTAGTGGAGCTCGGAAAGGGAACACTGAAGCTTTCTTT. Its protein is CASSGARKGNTEAFF.

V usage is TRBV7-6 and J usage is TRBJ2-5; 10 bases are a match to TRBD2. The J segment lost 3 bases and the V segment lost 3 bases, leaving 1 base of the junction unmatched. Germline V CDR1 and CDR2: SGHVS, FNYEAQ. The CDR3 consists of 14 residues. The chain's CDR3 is CASSFLAGEETQYF. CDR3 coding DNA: TGTGCCAGCAGCTTTCTAGCGGGGGAAGAGACCCAGTACTTC.

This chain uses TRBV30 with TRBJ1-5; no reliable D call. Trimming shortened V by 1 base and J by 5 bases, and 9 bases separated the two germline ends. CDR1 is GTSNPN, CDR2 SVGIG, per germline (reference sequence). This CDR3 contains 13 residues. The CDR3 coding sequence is TGTGCCTGGAGTGGGCAGGTCGATCAGCCCCAGCATTTT. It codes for CAWSGQVDQPQHF.

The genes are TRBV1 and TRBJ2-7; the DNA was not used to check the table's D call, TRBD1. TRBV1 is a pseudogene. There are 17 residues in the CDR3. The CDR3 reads CTSSHCGRTGLNYEQYF. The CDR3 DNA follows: TGCACCAGCAGCCATTGCGGGCGGACAGGGCTCAACTACGAGCAGTACTTC.

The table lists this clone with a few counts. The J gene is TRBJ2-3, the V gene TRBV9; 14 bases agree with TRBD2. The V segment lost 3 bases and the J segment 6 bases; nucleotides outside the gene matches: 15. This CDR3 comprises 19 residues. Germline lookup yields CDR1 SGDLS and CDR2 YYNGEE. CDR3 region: CASSGTGAGTSGSGDTQYF. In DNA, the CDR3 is TGTGCCAGCAGCGGGACAGGGGCCGGGACTAGCGGGAGTGGGGATACGCAGTATTTT.

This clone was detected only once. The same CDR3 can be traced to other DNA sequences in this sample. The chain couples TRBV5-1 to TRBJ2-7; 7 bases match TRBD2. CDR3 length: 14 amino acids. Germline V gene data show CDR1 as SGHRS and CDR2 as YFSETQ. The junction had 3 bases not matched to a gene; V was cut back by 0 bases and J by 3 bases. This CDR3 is CASSLASGHYEQYF. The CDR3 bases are TGCGCCAGCAGCTTGGCTAGCGGCCACTACGAGCAGTACTTC.

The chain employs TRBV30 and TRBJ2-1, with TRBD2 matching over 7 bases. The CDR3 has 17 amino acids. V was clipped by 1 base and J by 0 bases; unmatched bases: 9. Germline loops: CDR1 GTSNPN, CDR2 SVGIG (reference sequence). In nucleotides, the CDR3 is TGTGCCTGGAGTGGGGGTCCAGGGAGGGACTCCTACAATGAGCAGTTCTTC. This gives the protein CAWSGGPGRDSYNEQFF.

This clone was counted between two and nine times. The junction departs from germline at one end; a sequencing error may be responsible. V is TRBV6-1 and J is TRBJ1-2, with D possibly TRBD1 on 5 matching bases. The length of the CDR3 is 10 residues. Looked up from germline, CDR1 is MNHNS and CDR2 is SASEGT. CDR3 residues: CASSERTPIF. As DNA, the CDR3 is TGTGCCAGCAGTGAAAGGACACCTATCTTC.

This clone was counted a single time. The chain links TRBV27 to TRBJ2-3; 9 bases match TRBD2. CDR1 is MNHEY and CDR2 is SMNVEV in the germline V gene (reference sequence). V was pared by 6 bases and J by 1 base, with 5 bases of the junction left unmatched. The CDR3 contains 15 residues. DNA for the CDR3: TGTGCCAGCAGCCCTAGCGGGGAAGGCACAGATACGCAGTATTTT. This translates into CASSPSGEGTDTQYF.

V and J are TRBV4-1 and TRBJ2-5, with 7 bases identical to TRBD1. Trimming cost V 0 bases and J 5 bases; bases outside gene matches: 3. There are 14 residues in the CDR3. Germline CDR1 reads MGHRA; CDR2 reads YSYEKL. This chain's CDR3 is CASSQEGGIETQYF. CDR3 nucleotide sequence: TGCGCCAGCAGCCAAGAAGGGGGCATTGAGACCCAGTACTTC.

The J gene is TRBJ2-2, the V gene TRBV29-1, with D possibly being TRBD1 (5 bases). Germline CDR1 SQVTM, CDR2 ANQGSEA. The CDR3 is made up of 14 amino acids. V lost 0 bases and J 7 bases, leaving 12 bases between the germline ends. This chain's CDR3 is CSVEDGAGSGELFF. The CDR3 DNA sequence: TGCAGCGTTGAAGATGGGGCCGGTAGCGGGGAGCTGTTTTTT.

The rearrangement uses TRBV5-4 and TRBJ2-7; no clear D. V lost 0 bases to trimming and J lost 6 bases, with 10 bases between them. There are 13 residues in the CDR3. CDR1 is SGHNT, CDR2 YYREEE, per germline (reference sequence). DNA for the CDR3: TGTGCCAGCAGCTTGGAGGGCCTCGGCGAGCAGTACTTC. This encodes CASSLEGLGEQYF.

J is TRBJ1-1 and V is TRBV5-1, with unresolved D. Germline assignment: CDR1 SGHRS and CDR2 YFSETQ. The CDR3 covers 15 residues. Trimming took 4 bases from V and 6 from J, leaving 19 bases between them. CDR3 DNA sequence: TGCGCCAGCAGCCGATACGACACGTTGAGGGCTGAAGCTTTCTTT. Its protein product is CASSRYDTLRAEAFF.

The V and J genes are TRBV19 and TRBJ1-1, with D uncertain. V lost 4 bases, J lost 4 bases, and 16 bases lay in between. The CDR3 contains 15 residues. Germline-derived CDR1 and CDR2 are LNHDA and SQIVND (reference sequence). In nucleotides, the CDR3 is TGTGCCAGTAGTAAGAGAGATAAGCCAACCACTGAAGCTTTCTTT. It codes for CASSKRDKPTTEAFF.

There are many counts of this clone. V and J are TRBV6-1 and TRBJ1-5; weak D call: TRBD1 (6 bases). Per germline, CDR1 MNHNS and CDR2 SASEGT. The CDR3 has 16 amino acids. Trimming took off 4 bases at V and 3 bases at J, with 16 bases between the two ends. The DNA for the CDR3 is TGTGCCAGCAGTGGAGGACAGTGGAATCTCAATCAGCCCCAGCATTTT. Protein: CASSGGQWNLNQPQHF.

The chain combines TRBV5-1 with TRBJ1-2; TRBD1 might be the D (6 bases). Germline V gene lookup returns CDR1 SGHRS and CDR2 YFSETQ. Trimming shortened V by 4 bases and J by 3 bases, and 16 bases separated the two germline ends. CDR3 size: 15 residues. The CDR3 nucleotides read TGCGCCAGCAGCCCCGGGACAAGAGGGGACTATGGCTACACCTTC. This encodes CASSPGTRGDYGYTF.

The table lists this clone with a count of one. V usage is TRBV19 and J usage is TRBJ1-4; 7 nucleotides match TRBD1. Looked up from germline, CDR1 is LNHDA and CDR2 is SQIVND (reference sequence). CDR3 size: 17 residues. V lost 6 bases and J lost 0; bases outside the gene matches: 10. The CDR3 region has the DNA TGTGCCAGTAGCCAGACAGGGTGGTTTGCAACTAATGAAAAACTGTTTTTT. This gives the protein CASSQTGWFATNEKLFF.